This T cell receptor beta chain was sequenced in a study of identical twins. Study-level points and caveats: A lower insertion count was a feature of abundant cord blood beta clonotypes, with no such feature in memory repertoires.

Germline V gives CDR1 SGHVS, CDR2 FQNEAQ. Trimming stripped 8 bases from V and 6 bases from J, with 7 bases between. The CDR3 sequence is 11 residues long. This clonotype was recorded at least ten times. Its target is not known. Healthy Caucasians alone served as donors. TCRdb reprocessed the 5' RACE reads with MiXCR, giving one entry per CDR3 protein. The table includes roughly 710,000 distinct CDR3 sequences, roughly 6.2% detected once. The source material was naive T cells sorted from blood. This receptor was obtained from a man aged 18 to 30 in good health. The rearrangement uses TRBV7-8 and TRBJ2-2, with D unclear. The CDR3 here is CASGVAGELFF. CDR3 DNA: TGTGCCAGCGGGGTGGCCGGGGAGCTGTTTTTT.